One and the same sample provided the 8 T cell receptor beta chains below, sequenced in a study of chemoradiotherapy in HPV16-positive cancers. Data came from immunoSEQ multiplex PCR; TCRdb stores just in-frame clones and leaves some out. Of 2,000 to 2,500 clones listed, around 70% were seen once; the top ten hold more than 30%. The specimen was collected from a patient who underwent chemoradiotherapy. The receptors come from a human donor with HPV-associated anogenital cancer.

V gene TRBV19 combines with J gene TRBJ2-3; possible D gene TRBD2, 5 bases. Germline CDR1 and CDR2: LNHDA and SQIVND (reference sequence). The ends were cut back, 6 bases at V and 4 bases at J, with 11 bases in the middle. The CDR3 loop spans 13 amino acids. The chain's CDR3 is CASSGLAADTQYF. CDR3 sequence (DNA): TGTGCCAGTAGCGGGCTAGCCGCAGATACGCAGTATTTT.

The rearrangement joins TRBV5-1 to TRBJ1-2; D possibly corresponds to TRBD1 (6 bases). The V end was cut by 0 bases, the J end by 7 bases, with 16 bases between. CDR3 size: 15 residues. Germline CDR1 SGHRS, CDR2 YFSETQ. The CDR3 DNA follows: TGCGCCAGCAGCTTGGTGACCGGGCCGGGGGCTGGCTACACCTTC. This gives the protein CASSLVTGPGAGYTF.

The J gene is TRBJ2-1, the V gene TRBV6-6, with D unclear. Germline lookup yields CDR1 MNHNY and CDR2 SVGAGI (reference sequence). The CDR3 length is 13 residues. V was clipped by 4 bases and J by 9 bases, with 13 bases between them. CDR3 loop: CASSSLVGGEQFF. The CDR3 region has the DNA TGTGCCAGCAGTTCATTGGTAGGCGGTGAGCAGTTCTTC.

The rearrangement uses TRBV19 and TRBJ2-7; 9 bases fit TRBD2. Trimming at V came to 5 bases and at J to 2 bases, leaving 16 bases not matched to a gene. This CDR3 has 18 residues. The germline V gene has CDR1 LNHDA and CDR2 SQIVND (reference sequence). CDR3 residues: CASSQKGSAGGIPYEQYF. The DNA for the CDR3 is TGTGCCAGTAGTCAGAAAGGGAGTGCGGGAGGGATACCCTACGAGCAGTACTTC.

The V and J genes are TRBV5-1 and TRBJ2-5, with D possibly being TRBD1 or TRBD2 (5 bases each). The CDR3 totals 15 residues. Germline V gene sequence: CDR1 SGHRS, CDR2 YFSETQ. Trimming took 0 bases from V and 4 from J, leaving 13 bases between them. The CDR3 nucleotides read TGCGCCAGCAGCTTGGCCCCAGGGACGGGAGAGACCCAGTACTTC. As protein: CASSLAPGTGETQYF.

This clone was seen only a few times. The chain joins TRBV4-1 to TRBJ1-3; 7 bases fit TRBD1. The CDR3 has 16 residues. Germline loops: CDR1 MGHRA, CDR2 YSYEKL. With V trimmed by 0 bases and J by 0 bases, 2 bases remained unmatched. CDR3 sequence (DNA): TGCGCCAGCAGCCAAGATCAGGGGGGCTCTGGAAACACCATATATTTT. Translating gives CASSQDQGGSGNTIYF.

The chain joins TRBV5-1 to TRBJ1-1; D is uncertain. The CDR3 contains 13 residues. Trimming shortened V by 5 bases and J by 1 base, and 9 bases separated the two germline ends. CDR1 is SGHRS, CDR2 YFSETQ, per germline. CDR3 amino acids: CASSRRPNTEAFF. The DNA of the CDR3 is TGCGCCAGCAGTCGAAGACCGAACACTGAAGCTTTCTTT.

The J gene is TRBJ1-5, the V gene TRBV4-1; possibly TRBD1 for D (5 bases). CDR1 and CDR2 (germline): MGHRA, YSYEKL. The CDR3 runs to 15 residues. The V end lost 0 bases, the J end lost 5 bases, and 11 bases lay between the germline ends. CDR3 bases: TGCGCCAGCAGCCAAGATTCCGCAGGGCATCAGCCCCAGCATTTT. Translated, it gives CASSQDSAGHQPQHF.